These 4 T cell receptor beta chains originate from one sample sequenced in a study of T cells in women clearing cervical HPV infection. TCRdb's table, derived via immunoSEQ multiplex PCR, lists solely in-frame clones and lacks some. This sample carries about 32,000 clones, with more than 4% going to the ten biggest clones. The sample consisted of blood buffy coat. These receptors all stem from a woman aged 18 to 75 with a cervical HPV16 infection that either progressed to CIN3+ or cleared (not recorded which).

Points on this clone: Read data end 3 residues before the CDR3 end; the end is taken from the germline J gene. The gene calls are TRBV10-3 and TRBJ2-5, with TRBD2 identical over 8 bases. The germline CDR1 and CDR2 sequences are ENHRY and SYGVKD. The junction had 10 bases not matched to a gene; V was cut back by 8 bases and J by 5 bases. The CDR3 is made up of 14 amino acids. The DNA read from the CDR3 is TGTGCCATCGGTTCCAGCGGGAGTTCGGAGACC. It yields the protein CAIGSSGSSET. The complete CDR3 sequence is CAIGSSGSSETQYF.

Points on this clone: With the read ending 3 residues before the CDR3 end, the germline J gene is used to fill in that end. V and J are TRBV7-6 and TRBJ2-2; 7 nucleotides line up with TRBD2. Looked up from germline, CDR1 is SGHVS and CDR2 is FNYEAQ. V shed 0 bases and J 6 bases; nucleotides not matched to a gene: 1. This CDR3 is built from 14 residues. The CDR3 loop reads CASSLARGAGELFF. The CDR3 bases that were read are TGTGCCAGCAGCTTAGCCCGGGGGGCCGGGGAG.

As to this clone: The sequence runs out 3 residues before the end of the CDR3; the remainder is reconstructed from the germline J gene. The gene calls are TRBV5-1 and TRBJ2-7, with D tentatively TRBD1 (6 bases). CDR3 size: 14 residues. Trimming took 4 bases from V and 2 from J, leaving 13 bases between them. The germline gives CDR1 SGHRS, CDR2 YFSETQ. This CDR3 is CASSQQGRTYEQYF. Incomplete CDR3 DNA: TGCGCCAGCAGCCAACAGGGACGCACCTACGAG.

CDR3 sequence: CASSLIPGQGGYDYTF. Partial CDR3 DNA: TGTGCCAGCAGTTTAATTCCGGGACAGGGGGGCTACGAC. V and J are TRBV2 and TRBJ1-2; 11 positions agree with TRBD1. The read halts 3 residues ahead of the CDR3 end, with the missing end drawn from the germline J gene. This CDR3 has 16 amino acids. Germline V lookup: CDR1 SNHLY, CDR2 FYNNEI.